This passage covers 27 T cell receptor beta chains from one sample sequenced in a study of T cells in localized non-small cell lung cancer. Method: immunoSEQ multiplex PCR; TCRdb's copy keeps in-frame clones and lacks some. The repertoire holds 100,000 to 150,000 clones, roughly 90% seen once, with over 1.5% in the top ten. This material consisted of peripheral blood, taken before any cancer treatment. The receptors come from a female donor at least 60 years old with stage I lung adenocarcinoma.

This clone appeared once. The rearrangement joins TRBV4-1 to TRBJ1-4; 7 bases agree with TRBD1. Per germline, CDR1 MGHRA and CDR2 YSYEKL. V was pared by 4 bases and J by 3 bases, with 5 bases of the junction left unmatched. The CDR3 runs 15 residues. DNA of the CDR3: TGCGCCAGCAGCCGGTTAGGGGGCCCTAATGAAAAACTGTTTTTT. Protein product: CASSRLGGPNEKLFF.

Only one count was recorded for this clone. J is TRBJ2-2 and V is TRBV28; TRBD2 aligns across 11 bases. The V gene end was trimmed by 7 bases and the J gene end by 5 bases; junction bases not matched to a gene: 12. The CDR3 contains 17 residues. CDR1 is MDHEN, CDR2 SYDVKM, per germline. The CDR3 is CASNLLAGGPRTGELFF. In DNA, the CDR3 is TGTGCCAGCAACCTGTTAGCGGGAGGGCCTCGGACCGGGGAGCTGTTTTTT.

The chain couples TRBV27 to TRBJ1-3, with D unclear. V shed 6 bases and J shed 0 bases, with 6 bases lying between them. The CDR3 contains 13 residues. Germline loops: CDR1 MNHEY, CDR2 SMNVEV (reference sequence). The CDR3 region has the DNA TGTGCCAGCAGCCTCTTCTCTGGAAACACCATATATTTT. As protein: CASSLFSGNTIYF.

This sequence joins TRBV5-1 and TRBJ1-4; D remains unclear. CDR1 SGHRS and CDR2 YFSETQ come from the germline V gene. The V gene lost 0 bases and the J gene lost 4 bases, with 4 bases spanning the gap. This CDR3 has 13 residues. CDR3 in amino acids: CASSLGINEKLFF. For the CDR3, the DNA is TGCGCCAGCAGCTTGGGTATTAATGAAAAACTGTTTTTT. Full variable domain (remainder filled in from reference TRBV5-1 and TRBJ1-4): KAGVTQTPRYLIKTRGQQVTLSCSPISGHRSVSWYQQTPGQGLQFLFEYFSETQRNKGNFPGRFSGRQFSNSRSEMNVSTLELGDSALYLCASSLGINEKLFFGSGTQLSVL.

The chain uses TRBV4-1 and TRBJ2-7; D may be TRBD1 or TRBD2 (5 bases each). Between the trimmed V and J ends, which lost 0 bases and 7 bases, there was a span of 13 bases. Germline CDR1 is MGHRA and CDR2 is YSYEKL. The CDR3 spans 14 residues. CDR3 in DNA: TGCGCCAGCAGCCAAGAGTGGCAGGGCGGGGAGCAGTACTTC. Translating gives CASSQEWQGGEQYF.

This clone has more than one count but fewer than ten. The sample contains more than one DNA sequence encoding this CDR3. V and J are TRBV6-5 and TRBJ1-2; 11 positions agree with TRBD1. CDR3 length: 16 amino acids. Trimming removed 0 bases from V and 5 bases from J; junction bases left unmatched: 5. The germline gives CDR1 MNHEY, CDR2 SVGAGI. The CDR3 protein is CASSYSGQGAGYGYTF. In DNA, the CDR3 is TGTGCCAGCAGTTACTCCGGACAGGGGGCTGGGTATGGCTACACCTTC.

V gene TRBV9 combines with J gene TRBJ2-7, with 13 bases that match TRBD2. V dropped 0 bases and J dropped 7; count of bases not matched to a gene: 7. The length of the CDR3 is 16 residues. Germline V gene data show CDR1 as SGDLS and CDR2 as YYNGEE. CDR3 DNA: TGTGCCAGCAGCGTAGAGACTAGCGGGGGGAAAACGGAGCAGTACTTC. Translating gives CASSVETSGGKTEQYF.

The chain couples TRBV5-1 to TRBJ1-2; D unresolved. This CDR3 spans 18 amino acids. Germline V CDR1 and CDR2: SGHRS, YFSETQ. V lost 0 bases, J lost 4 bases, and 22 bases lay in between. CDR3 nucleotide sequence: TGCGCCAGCAGCTTGGACGCCCTGGCGGGTGTGGGGAGCTATGGCTACACCTTC. As protein: CASSLDALAGVGSYGYTF.

The chain carries TRBV6-1 and TRBJ2-1; TRBD2 agrees at 10 bases. V dropped 6 bases and J dropped 6; count of bases not matched to a gene: 5. Germline V gives CDR1 MNHNS, CDR2 SASEGT. The CDR3 consists of 14 residues. DNA of the CDR3: TGTGCCAGCAGGTCTAGCGGGAGCGGCAATGAGCAGTTCTTC. This gives the protein CASRSSGSGNEQFF.

This sequence joins TRBV6-6 and TRBJ2-1; weak D call: TRBD1 (6 bases). CDR1 and CDR2 (germline): MNHNY, SVGAGI (reference sequence). Trimming removed 5 bases at V and 4 bases at J, with 18 bases between. The CDR3 is 16 residues long. CDR3 in DNA: TGTGCCAGCAGTCCCCTCGAGACAGGAGCGTACAATGAGCAGTTCTTC. Its translation is CASSPLETGAYNEQFF.

This chain joins TRBV5-6 and TRBJ2-7; 7 bases fit TRBD2. This CDR3 is 14 amino acids long. Germline V gene data show CDR1 as SGHDT and CDR2 as YYEEEE. V gave up 6 bases and J gave up 3 bases; unmatched junction bases: 9. As DNA, the CDR3 is TGTGCCAGCATCACAGCGGGGAGTAACTACGAGCAGTACTTC. Protein product: CASITAGSNYEQYF.

This chain links TRBV5-1 with TRBJ2-7, with 13 nucleotides matching TRBD2. The CDR3 length is 15 residues. V was clipped by 3 bases and J by 4 bases; unmatched bases: 4. Germline-derived CDR1 and CDR2 are SGHRS and YFSETQ. The CDR3 DNA is TGCGCCAGCAGCTACGGACTAGCGGGAGAATACGAGCAGTACTTC. It specifies CASSYGLAGEYEQYF.

J is TRBJ2-5 and V is TRBV19; the D gene is possibly TRBD2 (5 bases). The CDR3 sequence is 11 residues long. Per germline, CDR1 LNHDA and CDR2 SQIVND (reference sequence). V lost 3 bases and J lost 7, with 6 bases in between. CDR3 DNA: TGTGCCAGTAGTATGGGGAGGACCCAGTACTTC. Amino acids: CASSMGRTQYF.

The V gene is TRBV7-9, the J gene TRBJ1-1; D is unresolved. There are 12 residues in the CDR3. With 5 bases removed from V and 7 bases from J, the gap between germline ends came to 11 bases. Germline lookup yields CDR1 SEHNR and CDR2 FQNEAQ (reference sequence). The DNA of the CDR3 is TGTGCCAGCAGCCCCGAGCGGCATGAAGCTTTCTTT. Translation: CASSPERHEAFF. Variable domain in full (rest from reference TRBV7-9 and TRBJ1-1): DTGVSQNPRHKITKRGQNVTFRCDPISEHNRLYWYRQTLGQGPEFLTYFQNEAQLEKSRLLSDRFSAERPKGSFSTLEIQRTEQGDSAMYLCASSPERHEAFFGQGTRLTVV.

The chain carries TRBV27 and TRBJ2-5, with 13 nucleotides matching TRBD2. The trim removed 2 bases at V and 9 bases at J, leaving 18 bases unmatched. Germline loops: CDR1 MNHEY, CDR2 SMNVEV (reference sequence). The CDR3 covers 19 residues. The CDR3, as DNA: TGTGCCAGCAGTTTAACCCTCCCGGGACTAGCGGGAAGGGCCGCGGCCCAGTACTTC. Encoded protein: CASSLTLPGLAGRAAAQYF.

J is TRBJ2-5 and V is TRBV9; 9 nucleotides line up with TRBD2. Germline V gene lookup returns CDR1 SGDLS and CDR2 YYNGEE. V lost 2 bases and J lost 4; bases outside the gene matches: 6. The CDR3 is 15 amino acids. The CDR3, as DNA: TGTGCCAGCAGCGTTGATAGCGGGAGTACAGAGACCCAGTACTTC. This sequence encodes CASSVDSGSTETQYF.

The chain joins TRBV9 to TRBJ2-5; either TRBD1 or TRBD2 may supply D (5 bases each). The CDR3 consists of 17 residues. CDR1 and CDR2 from the germline V gene are SGDLS and YYNGEE. The germline V and J ends were trimmed by 0 bases and 7 bases, with 22 bases remaining between them. The DNA for the CDR3 is TGTGCCAGCAGCGTAGGAGGGGAAGGACTGGGGGTCCGGACCCAGTACTTC. Amino acid sequence: CASSVGGEGLGVRTQYF.

This clone was detected only once. This chain joins TRBV19 and TRBJ2-7; TRBD1 agrees at 8 bases. The CDR3 runs 14 residues. The ends lost 7 bases at V and 4 bases at J; junction bases unmatched: 9. Looked up from germline, CDR1 is LNHDA and CDR2 is SQIVND (reference sequence). The CDR3 is CASTRPGQEYEQYF. CDR3 DNA: TGTGCCAGTACTCGCCCGGGACAGGAATACGAGCAGTACTTC.

The chain is built from TRBV7-7 and TRBJ2-1, with 13 bases matching TRBD2. The junction had 4 bases not matched to a gene; V was cut back by 5 bases and J by 6 bases. This CDR3 region has 15 residues. Germline-derived CDR1 and CDR2 are SSHAT and FNYEAQ (reference sequence). This CDR3 is CASSPWTSGSNEQFF. The CDR3 nucleotides read TGTGCCAGCAGCCCGTGGACTAGCGGGAGCAATGAGCAGTTCTTC.

The rearrangement uses TRBV4-1 and TRBJ2-2; D remains ambiguous. The germline V and J ends were trimmed by 2 bases and 7 bases, with 20 bases remaining between them. The CDR3 covers 17 residues. Per germline, CDR1 MGHRA and CDR2 YSYEKL. The CDR3 DNA follows: TGCGCCAGCAGCCAACCCGTCTCCCGGCCCCTCGGCGGGGAGCTGTTTTTT. It translates to CASSQPVSRPLGGELFF.

The gene calls are TRBV29-1 and TRBJ2-7; a weak D match, TRBD1 (5 bases). Germline CDR1 SQVTM, CDR2 ANQGSEA. The V end was cut by 7 bases, the J end by 6 bases, with 13 bases between. The CDR3 length is 11 residues. The CDR3 protein is CSAVRVGEQYF. The CDR3 DNA is TGCAGCGCTGTCAGGGTCGGCGAGCAGTACTTC.

The chain recombines TRBV7-2 with TRBJ2-2, with 7 bases that match TRBD1. Per the germline V gene, CDR1 is SGHTA and CDR2 is FQGNSA. The CDR3 is made up of 13 amino acids. The junction had 1 base not matched to a gene; V was cut back by 5 bases and J by 4 bases. Here the CDR3 DNA reads TGTGCCAGCAGCCACAGGGGCACCGGGGAGCTGTTTTTT. This codes for CASSHRGTGELFF. Full variable domain (outside the CDR3, taken from reference TRBV7-2 and TRBJ2-2): GAGVSQSPSNKVTEKGKDVELRCDPISGHTALYWYRQSLGQGLEFLIYFQGNSAPDKSGLPSDRFSAERTGGSVSTLTIQRTQQEDSAVYLCASSHRGTGELFFGEGSRLTVL.

The chain carries TRBV5-4 and TRBJ2-7; a weak D match, TRBD2 (6 bases). The CDR3 contains 13 residues. The germline gives CDR1 SGHNT, CDR2 YYREEE (reference sequence). Trimming took off 3 bases at V and 2 bases at J, with 9 bases between the two ends. In nucleotides, the CDR3 is TGTGCCAGCAGCTGGGGGGATGCCTACGAGCAGTACTTC. It specifies CASSWGDAYEQYF.

The rearrangement uses TRBV4-1 and TRBJ2-5, with 14 bases aligning to TRBD2. This CDR3 is 14 amino acids long. The germline gives CDR1 MGHRA, CDR2 YSYEKL. V shed 4 bases and J 5 bases; nucleotides not matched to a gene: 0. Written as DNA, the CDR3 is TGCGCCAGCAGCCGACTAGCGGGAGGGGAGACCCAGTACTTC. Amino acid sequence: CASSRLAGGETQYF.

This clone was found once. V usage is TRBV5-1 and J usage is TRBJ2-7; D remains ambiguous. The CDR3 sequence is 12 residues long. CDR1 and CDR2 (germline): SGHRS, YFSETQ. V shed 4 bases and J shed 3 bases, with 8 bases lying between them. CDR3 DNA: TGCGCCAGCAGCGCTACGAACTACGAGCAGTACTTC. Residues: CASSATNYEQYF.

The chain is built from TRBV9 and TRBJ2-3; D ambiguous. V lost 4 bases and J lost 2, with 14 bases in between. This CDR3 is 15 amino acids long. Germline values: CDR1 SGDLS, CDR2 YYNGEE. This chain's CDR3 is CASSSRPLNTDTQYF. CDR3 in DNA: TGTGCCAGCAGCTCGCGGCCCCTCAACACAGATACGCAGTATTTT.

The rearrangement uses TRBV5-3 and TRBJ1-1; TRBD1 might be the D (5 bases). TRBV5-3 is marked as an open reading frame, function uncertain. The V and J ends lost 4 bases and 4 bases respectively, with 26 bases between them. The CDR3 has 18 residues. The CDR3: CARSRKTGPPRVTTEAFF. In nucleotides, the CDR3 is TGTGCCAGAAGCCGGAAGACGGGGCCACCCAGGGTGACCACTGAAGCTTTCTTT.